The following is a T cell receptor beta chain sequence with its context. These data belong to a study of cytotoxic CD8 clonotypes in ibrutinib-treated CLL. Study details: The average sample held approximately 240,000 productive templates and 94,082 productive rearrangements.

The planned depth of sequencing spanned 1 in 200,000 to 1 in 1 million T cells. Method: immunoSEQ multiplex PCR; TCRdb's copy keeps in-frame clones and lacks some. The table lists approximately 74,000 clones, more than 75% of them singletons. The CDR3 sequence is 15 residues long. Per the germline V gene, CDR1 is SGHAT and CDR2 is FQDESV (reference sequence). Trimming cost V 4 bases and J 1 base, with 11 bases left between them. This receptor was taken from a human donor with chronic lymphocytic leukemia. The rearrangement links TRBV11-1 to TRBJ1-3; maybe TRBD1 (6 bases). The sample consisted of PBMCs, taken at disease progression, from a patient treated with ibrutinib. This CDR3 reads CASSSGATSGNTIYF. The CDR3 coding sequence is TGTGCCAGCAGCTCGGGGGCAACATCTGGAAACACCATATATTTT.